A single sample gave rise to the 10 T cell receptor beta chains below, sequenced in a study of T cells in Graves' hyperthyroidism and ophthalmopathy (dated by TCRdb to about 2019). Libraries were built with multiplex PCR. TCRdb names Illumina HiSeq 2000 as the instrument used. The TCR beta CDR3 regions were amplified from RNA transcripts. The first round of RT-PCR for the TCR CDR3 was performed with the HTBI primer set and the Qiagen OneStep RT-PCR kit. TCRdb reprocessed the public reads (quality trimming at Q25 with fastp, clone calling with MiXCR) and kept in-frame beta chains. Every CDR3 protein is listed once, alongside the most common genes and DNA of its rows. The sample table records around 620,000 distinct CDR3 sequences; 14% of these occur just once. Less than 9% of the sample comes from the top ten. Sequences were obtained from blood. The origin of the receptors is a woman under 30 with Graves' ophthalmopathy.

V and J are TRBV18 and TRBJ2-2, with a tentative D call TRBD2 (6 bases). The CDR3 spans 13 residues. Germline CDR1 is KGHSH and CDR2 is LQKENI. The V and J ends lost 6 bases and 4 bases respectively, with 9 bases between them. Here the CDR3 reads CASSRGTTGELFF. In nucleotides, the CDR3 is TGTGCCAGCTCCCGGGGGACCACCGGGGAGCTGTTTTTT.

This clonotype was seen at least ten times. V usage is TRBV28 and J usage is TRBJ1-2; D may be TRBD1 (6 bases). Germline-derived CDR1 and CDR2 are MDHEN and SYDVKM. The V gene lost 6 bases and the J gene lost 7 bases, with 15 bases spanning the gap. The CDR3 runs 13 residues. CDR3: CASSITGLSGYTF. The CDR3 nucleotides are TGTGCCAGCAGCATAACAGGGCTGAGTGGCTACACCTTC.

There are a few counts of this clonotype. V usage is TRBV7-9 and J usage is TRBJ1-2; a weak D match, TRBD1 (6 bases). Germline V lookup: CDR1 SEHNR, CDR2 FQNEAQ (reference sequence). The CDR3 sequence is 17 residues long. Trimming took 6 bases from V and 7 from J, leaving 27 bases between them. The CDR3 region is CASRPRKSTTGGGGYTF. As DNA, the CDR3 is TGTGCCAGCAGGCCCAGAAAATCAACGACAGGTGGCGGTGGCTACACCTTC.

This clonotype appeared many times. This chain links TRBV28 with TRBJ2-3; 7 bases are shared with TRBD1. Germline lookup yields CDR1 MDHEN and CDR2 SYDVKM. After removal of 6 bases from V and 2 bases from J, the junction contained 11 bases not matched to a gene. This CDR3 has 16 amino acids. The CDR3: CASSRKDRPNTDTQYF. CDR3 nucleotide sequence: TGTGCCAGCAGCCGGAAGGACAGGCCGAACACAGATACGCAGTATTTT. The variable domain in full, with the rest retrieved from reference TRBV28 and TRBJ2-3, is DVKVTQSSRYLVKRTGEKVFLECVQDMDHENMFWYRQDPGLGLRLIYFSYDVKMKEKGDIPEGYSVSREKKERFSLILESASTNQTSMYLCASSRKDRPNTDTQYFGPGTRLTVL.

There are a few counts of this clonotype. In nucleotides, the CDR3 is TGTGCCAGCAGCGGCACTAGCGGGATTAAAAACATTCAGTACTTC. Its translation is CASSGTSGIKNIQYF. V gene TRBV9 combines with J gene TRBJ2-4, with 10 bases aligning to TRBD2. This CDR3 is 15 amino acids long. Looked up from germline, CDR1 is SGDLS and CDR2 is YYNGEE. After removal of 3 bases from V and 4 bases from J, the junction contained 4 bases not matched to a gene. The complete variable domain, with remaining parts taken from reference TRBV9 and TRBJ2-4, reads DSGVTQTPKHLITATGQRVTLRCSPRSGDLSVYWYQQSLDQGLQFLIQYYNGEERAKGNILERFSAQQFPDLHSELNLSSLELGDSALYFCASSGTSGIKNIQYFGAGTRLSVL.

There are a few counts of this clonotype. Since the CDR3 does not end with the conserved phenylalanine or tryptophan, this likely comes from a read error. V is TRBV5-1 and J is TRBJ1-2; D unresolved. Germline V CDR1 and CDR2: SGHRS, YFSETQ. This CDR3 spans 12 amino acids. V was cut by 5 bases and J by 5 bases, with 10 bases left in between. The CDR3 DNA follows: TGCGCCAGCAGAGAGGGCAATTATGGCTACACCCTC. It yields the protein CASREGNYGYTL.

Ten or more counts support this clonotype. This chain connects TRBV9 to TRBJ2-1; TRBD2 agrees at 14 bases. The CDR3 length is 17 residues. Germline V gene data show CDR1 as SGDLS and CDR2 as YYNGEE. V trimming: 3 bases; J trimming: 9 bases; junction bases outside the gene matches: 11. This chain's CDR3 is CASSAGGGLAGEGEQFF. The CDR3 DNA is TGTGCCAGCAGCGCCGGGGGGGGACTAGCGGGAGAAGGTGAGCAGTTCTTC.

This clonotype was counted many times. This rearrangement joins TRBV20-1 to TRBJ2-7; a weak D match, TRBD2 (6 bases). V lost 6 bases and J lost 0, with 12 bases in between. This CDR3 contains 13 residues. Germline CDR1 reads DFQATT; CDR2 reads SNEGSKA (reference sequence). Here the CDR3 reads CSALGGGSYEQYF. CDR3 nucleotides: TGCAGTGCCCTGGGGGGTGGCTCCTACGAGCAGTACTTC.

This rearrangement joins TRBV5-6 to TRBJ2-3, with D perhaps matching TRBD2 (5 bases). Trimming shortened V by 2 bases and J by 2 bases, and 9 bases separated the two germline ends. This CDR3 has 14 residues. The germline gives CDR1 SGHDT, CDR2 YYEEEE. The CDR3: CASSLGGNTDTQYF. CDR3 nucleotides: TGTGCCAGCAGCTTAGGAGGAAACACAGATACGCAGTATTTT. The whole variable domain, filled in from reference TRBV5-6 and TRBJ2-3, reads DAGVTQSPTHLIKTRGQQVTLRCSPKSGHDTVSWYQQALGQGPQFIFQYYEEEERQRGNFPDRFSGHQFPNYSSELNVNALLLGDSALYLCASSLGGNTDTQYFGPGTRLTVL.

This clonotype was found many times. The chain is built from TRBV15 and TRBJ2-1; perhaps TRBD2 as D (6 bases). The V gene's germline CDR1 is LNHNV and CDR2 YYDKDF (reference sequence). V was trimmed by 5 bases and J by 0 bases, leaving 11 bases between them. CDR3 size: 15 residues. CDR3 sequence reads: CATSLRRDSYNEQFF. The CDR3 nucleotides read TGTGCCACCAGCCTCCGGAGGGACTCCTACAATGAGCAGTTCTTC.